This T cell receptor beta chain stems from a study of blood T cell repertoires in COVID-19 (dated by TCRdb to about 2020). For the wider study: Collaborator samples came from the United States, Italy and Spain and covered acute and convalescent phases of COVID-19. The prospective study material was composed of cDNA or gDNA derived from T cells, B-cell-depleted T cells, or PBMCs. A freely available public database, intended as a resource for researchers studying the immune response to SARS-CoV-2, is where the repertoires were released. The samples were drawn from two sources: the first 160 participants of the ongoing ImmuneRACE study, and 1,254 subjects contributed by 6 global collaborators. Where available, HLA class I and class II types were taken from metadata supplied by the sample provider and were not determined by assay-based typing. The sample metadata nearly always contained a de-identified subject ID, COVID-19 status, age in years and sex. Deeply sampled blood TCRbeta repertoires from subjects exposed to, actively infected with, or recovered from COVID-19 were included in the dataset.

Collaborating institutions collected whole blood in K2EDTA tubes following their own protocols. For TCRbeta analysis, collaborators shipped samples in one of three forms: frozen whole blood, isolated PBMCs, or DNA extracted from either of those sample types. TCRbeta CDR3 regions were amplified from genomic DNA using the immunoSEQ Assay, a bias-controlled multiplex PCR. The paper's processing steps were these. The number of nucleated cells in each sample was estimated from the amplification of reference gene primers within the assay. To quantify the absolute abundance of each unique TCRbeta CDR3 rearrangement, sequence reads were collapsed and filtered. For each sample, productive Simpson clonality was calculated as the square root of Simpson's diversity index across productive rearrangements. The immuneACCESS repertoire file appears here via TCRdb, limited to in-frame rearrangements. These files lack a portion of the clones; in checked studies, under half of the deficit traces to unresolved V genes, and the cause of the others is not known. The V and J calls and clone size are taken from that table; D and trimming were inferred from the DNA. The sample table holds fewer than 65,000 clones, of which 87% were seen once. Around 10% of the sample rests with the top ten.

Beyond this particular receptor, the publication reports: The quantity of clinical and demographic metadata differed by source and by participant and was supplied without curation.

The germline V gene provides CDR1 ENHRY and CDR2 SYGVKD. V loses 4 bases at its end and J loses 1 base; junction bases beyond the gene matches: 4. Reading from cysteine to valine, the CDR3 counts 14 amino acids. The read is trimmed to its CDR3 DNA, 42 bases read in frame from base 1. This clone was detected only a few times. Its binding antigen is unknown. Base quality data are lacking; no much larger clone is found one base away. Rearrangement joined TRBV10-3 to TRBJ2-7, with 7 middle bases fitting TRBD2. The TCR sequence derives from a human donor with acute or convalescent COVID-19. The donor label of this sample is uncertain. The sample consisted of peripheral blood. The CDR3 protein: CAISGTSDSYEQYV. At the DNA level, the sequence is TGTGCCATCAGTGGAACTAGCGATTCCTACGAGCAGTACGTC.